The sequence of this T cell receptor beta chain was determined in a study of siplizumab effects on memory and regulatory T cells. Some clones are missing from TCRdb's copy, which holds only in-frame ones; the method was immunoSEQ multiplex PCR. The sample includes more than 90,000 clones, just under 95% seen only once; the top ten take 1% to 1.5%. A remark on this clone: Its antigen is undetermined.

Findings and limits, study-wide: Unstimulated subsets contained matches for only a minor fraction of alloreactive clones. Naive or memory phenotype assignment was not possible for roughly 75-97% of proliferating CD4+ or CD8+ clones.

Trimming cost V 6 bases and J 4 bases, with 13 bases left between them. In germline, CDR1 is KGHSH, CDR2 LQKENI. CDR3 length: 14 amino acids. This sequence joins TRBV18 and TRBJ1-3; D perhaps matches TRBD1 (6 bases). The clonotype comes from a human donor in good health. The sequenced sample was non-Treg CD4+ T cells sorted from blood. The CDR3 protein is CASSPGDGGNTIYF. Here the CDR3 DNA reads TGTGCCAGCTCCCCAGGGGATGGCGGAAACACCATATATTTT.